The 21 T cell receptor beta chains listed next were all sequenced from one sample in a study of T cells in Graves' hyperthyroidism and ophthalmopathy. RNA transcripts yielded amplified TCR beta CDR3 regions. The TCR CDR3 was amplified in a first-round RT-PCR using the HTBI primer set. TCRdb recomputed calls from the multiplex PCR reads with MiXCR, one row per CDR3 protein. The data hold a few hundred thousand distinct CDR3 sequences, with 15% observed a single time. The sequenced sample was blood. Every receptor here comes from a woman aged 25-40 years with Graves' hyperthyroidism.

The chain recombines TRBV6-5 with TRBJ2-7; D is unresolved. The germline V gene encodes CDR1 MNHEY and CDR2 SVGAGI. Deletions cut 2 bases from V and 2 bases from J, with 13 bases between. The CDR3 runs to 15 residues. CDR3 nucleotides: TGTGCCAGCAGTTACACTCAGACCGCAGCCTACGAGCAGTACTTC. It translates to CASSYTQTAAYEQYF.

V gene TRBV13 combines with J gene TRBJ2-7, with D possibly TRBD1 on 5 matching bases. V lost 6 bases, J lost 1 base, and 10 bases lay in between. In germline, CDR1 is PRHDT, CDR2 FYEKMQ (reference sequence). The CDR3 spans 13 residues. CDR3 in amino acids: CASSKAGSYEQYF. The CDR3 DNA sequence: TGTGCCAGCAGTAAAGCAGGGTCCTACGAGCAGTACTTC.

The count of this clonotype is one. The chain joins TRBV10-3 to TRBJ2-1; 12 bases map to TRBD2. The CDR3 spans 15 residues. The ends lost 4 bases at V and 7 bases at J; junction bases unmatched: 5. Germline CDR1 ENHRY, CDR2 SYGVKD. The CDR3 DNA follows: TGTGCCATCAGTGGGACTAGCGGGGTTTTGAATGAGCAGTTCTTC. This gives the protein CAISGTSGVLNEQFF.

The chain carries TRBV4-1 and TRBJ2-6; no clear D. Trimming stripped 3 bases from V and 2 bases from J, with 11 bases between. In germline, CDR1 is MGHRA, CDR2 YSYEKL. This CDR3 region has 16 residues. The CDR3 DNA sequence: TGCGCCAGCAGCCACTCAAGAACGGCTGGGGCCAACGTCCTGACTTTC. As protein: CASSHSRTAGANVLTF.

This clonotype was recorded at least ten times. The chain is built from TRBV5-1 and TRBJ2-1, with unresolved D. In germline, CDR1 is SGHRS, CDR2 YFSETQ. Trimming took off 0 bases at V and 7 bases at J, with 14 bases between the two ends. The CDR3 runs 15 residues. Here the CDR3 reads CASSLAVGGGNEQFF. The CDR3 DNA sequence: TGCGCCAGCAGCTTGGCCGTGGGCGGTGGGAATGAGCAGTTCTTC.

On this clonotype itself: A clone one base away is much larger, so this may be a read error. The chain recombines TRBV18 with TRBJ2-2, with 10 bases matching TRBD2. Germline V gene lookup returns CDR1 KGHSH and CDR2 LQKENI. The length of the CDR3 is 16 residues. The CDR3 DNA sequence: TGTGCCAGCCCACCGTCAACTAGCGGGACCACCGGGGAGCTGTTTTTT. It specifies CASPPSTSGTTGELFF. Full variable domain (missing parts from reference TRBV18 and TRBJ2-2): NAGVMQNPRHLVRRRGQEARLRCSPMKGHSHVYWYRQLPEEGLKFMVYLQKENIIDESGMPKERFSAEFPKEGPSILRIQQVVRGDSAAYFCASPPSTSGTTGELFFGEGSRLTVL.

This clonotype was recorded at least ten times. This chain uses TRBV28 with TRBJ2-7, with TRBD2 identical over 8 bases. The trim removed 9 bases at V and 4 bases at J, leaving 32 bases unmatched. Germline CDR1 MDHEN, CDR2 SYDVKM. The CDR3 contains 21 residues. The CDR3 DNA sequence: TGTGCCAGTCAAACTATTAGCGGGGTAAACTCCTACGAGCAGTACTTGTACGAGCAGTACTTC. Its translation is CASQTISGVNSYEQYLYEQYF.

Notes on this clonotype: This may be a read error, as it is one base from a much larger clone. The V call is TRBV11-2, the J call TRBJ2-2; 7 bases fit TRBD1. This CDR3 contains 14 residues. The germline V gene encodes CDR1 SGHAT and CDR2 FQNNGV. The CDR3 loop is CASRRQGGTGKLFF. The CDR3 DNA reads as TGTGCCAGCAGGCGACAGGGTGGCACCGGGAAGCTGTTTTTT.

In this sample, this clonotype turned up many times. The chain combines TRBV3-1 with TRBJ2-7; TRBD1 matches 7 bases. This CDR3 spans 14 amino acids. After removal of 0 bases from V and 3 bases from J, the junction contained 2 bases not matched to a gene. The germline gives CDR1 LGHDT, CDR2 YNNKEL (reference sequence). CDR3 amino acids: CASSQDTGVYEQYF. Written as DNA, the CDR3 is TGTGCCAGCAGCCAAGACACAGGGGTCTACGAGCAGTACTTC.

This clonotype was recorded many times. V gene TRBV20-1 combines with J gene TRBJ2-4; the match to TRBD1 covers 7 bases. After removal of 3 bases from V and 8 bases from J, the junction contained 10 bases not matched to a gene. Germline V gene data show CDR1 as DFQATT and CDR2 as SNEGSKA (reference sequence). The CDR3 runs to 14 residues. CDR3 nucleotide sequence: TGCAGTGCTAGCCCTGGACAGGCCGGGTACATTCAGTACTTC. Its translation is CSASPGQAGYIQYF.

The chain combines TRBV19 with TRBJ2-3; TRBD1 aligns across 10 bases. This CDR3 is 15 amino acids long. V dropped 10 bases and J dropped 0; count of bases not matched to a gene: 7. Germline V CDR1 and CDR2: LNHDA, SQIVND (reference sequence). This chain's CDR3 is CATRTGQGSTDTQYF. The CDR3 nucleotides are TGTGCCACTAGAACGGGACAGGGGAGCACAGATACGCAGTATTTT. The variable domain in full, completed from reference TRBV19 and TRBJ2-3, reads DGGITQSPKYLFRKEGQNVTLSCEQNLNHDAMYWYRQDPGQGLRLIYYSQIVNDFQKGDIAEGYSVSREKKESFPLTVTSAQKNPTAFYLCATRTGQGSTDTQYFGPGTRLTVL.

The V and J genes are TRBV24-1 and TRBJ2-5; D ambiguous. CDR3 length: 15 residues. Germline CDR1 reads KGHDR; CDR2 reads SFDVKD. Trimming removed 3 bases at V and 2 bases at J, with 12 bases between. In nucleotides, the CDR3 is TGTGCCACCAGTGATGCCCGGGCCCCTCAAGAGACCCAGTACTTC. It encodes CATSDARAPQETQYF.

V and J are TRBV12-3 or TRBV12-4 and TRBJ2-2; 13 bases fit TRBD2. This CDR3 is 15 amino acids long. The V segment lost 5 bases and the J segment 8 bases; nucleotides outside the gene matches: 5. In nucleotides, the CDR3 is TGTGCCAGCAGTAAGGGACTAGCGGGAATAGGGGAGCTGTTTTTT. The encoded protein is CASSKGLAGIGELFF.

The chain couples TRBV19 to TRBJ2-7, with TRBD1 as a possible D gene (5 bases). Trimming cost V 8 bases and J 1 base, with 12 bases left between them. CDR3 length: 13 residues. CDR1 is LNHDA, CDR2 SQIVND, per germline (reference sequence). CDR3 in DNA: TGTGCCAGTGGCTCTGACAGATCCTACGAGCAGTACTTC. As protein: CASGSDRSYEQYF.

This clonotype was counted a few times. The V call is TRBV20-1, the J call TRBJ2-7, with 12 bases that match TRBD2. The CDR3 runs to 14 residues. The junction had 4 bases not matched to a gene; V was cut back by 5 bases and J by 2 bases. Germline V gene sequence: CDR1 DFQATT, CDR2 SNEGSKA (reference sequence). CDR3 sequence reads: CSASSGRAPYEQYF. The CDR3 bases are TGCAGTGCTTCTAGCGGGAGGGCCCCCTACGAGCAGTACTTC.

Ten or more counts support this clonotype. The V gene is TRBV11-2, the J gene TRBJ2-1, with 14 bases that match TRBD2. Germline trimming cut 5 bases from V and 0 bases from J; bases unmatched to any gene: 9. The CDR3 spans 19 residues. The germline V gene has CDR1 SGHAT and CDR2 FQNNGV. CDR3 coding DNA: TGTGCCAGCAGCCCAGGACTAGCGGGAGGCCGCAGCTCCTACAATGAGCAGTTCTTC. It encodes CASSPGLAGGRSSYNEQFF.

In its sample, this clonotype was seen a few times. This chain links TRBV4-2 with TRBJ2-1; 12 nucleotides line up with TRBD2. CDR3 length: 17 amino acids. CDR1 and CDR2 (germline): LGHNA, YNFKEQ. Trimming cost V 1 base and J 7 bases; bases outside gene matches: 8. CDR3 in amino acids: CASSQGMGTSGSNEQFF. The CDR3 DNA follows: TGTGCCAGCAGCCAAGGGATGGGGACTAGCGGGTCAAATGAGCAGTTCTTC.

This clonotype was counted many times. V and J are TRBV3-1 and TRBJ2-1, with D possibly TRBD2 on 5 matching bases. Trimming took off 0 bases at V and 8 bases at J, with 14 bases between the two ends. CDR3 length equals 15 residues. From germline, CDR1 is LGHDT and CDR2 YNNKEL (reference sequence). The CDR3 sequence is CASSQEGASSDEQFF. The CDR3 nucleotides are TGTGCCAGCAGCCAAGAAGGCGCTAGTAGCGATGAGCAGTTCTTC.

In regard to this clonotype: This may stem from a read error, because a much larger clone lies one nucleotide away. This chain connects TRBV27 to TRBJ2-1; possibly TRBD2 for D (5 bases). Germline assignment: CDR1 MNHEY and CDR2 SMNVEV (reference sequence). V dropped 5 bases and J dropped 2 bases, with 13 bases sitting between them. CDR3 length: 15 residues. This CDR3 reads CASSPKQRAYNEQFF. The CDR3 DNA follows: TGTGCCAGCAGTCCAAAACAGAGGGCCTACAATGAGCAGTTCTTC.

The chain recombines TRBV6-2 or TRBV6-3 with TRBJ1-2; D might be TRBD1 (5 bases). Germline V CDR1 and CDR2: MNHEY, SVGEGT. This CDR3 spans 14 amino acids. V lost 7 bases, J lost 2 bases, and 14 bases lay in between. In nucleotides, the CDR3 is TGTGCCAGCACCAGGGATTATCAGAACTATGGCTACACCTTC. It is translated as CASTRDYQNYGYTF.

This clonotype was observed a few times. DNA of the CDR3: TGTGCCACCAGCAGAGATCCGCAGGGGACCACTACAACCTACGAGCAGTACTTC. This gives the protein CATSRDPQGTTTTYEQYF. The chain joins TRBV15 to TRBJ2-7; TRBD1 is a possible D gene (6 bases). Per germline, CDR1 LNHNV and CDR2 YYDKDF (reference sequence). Trimming shortened V by 0 bases and J by 2 bases, and 20 bases separated the two germline ends. This CDR3 region has 18 residues.